This T cell receptor (beta chain) came from a study of neurological immune-mediated disorders. Study-wide points: Because no CDR3 amino acid sequences were shared across subjects by expanded clones, private repertoires were suggested in all groups.

This clonotype was found many times. Its target is unknown. From 15-18 subjects, each sequencing run yielded over 170 million TCR-beta sequences. One entry per CDR3 protein results from TCRdb running MiXCR on the 5' RACE reads. The sample lists about 52,000 distinct CDR3 sequences, roughly 3.8% occurring once. Sample: PBMCs. The source is a man in his sixties with multiple sclerosis.

In DNA form, the CDR3 reads TGTGCCAGCAGCTCAGGGGCTGGCACTGAAGCTTTCTTT. Its translation is CASSSGAGTEAFF. The chain is built from TRBV5-5 and TRBJ1-1; tentative D call: TRBD1 (6 bases). The V and J ends lost 3 bases and 4 bases respectively, with 10 bases between them. The CDR3 has 13 amino acids. From germline, CDR1 is SGHKS and CDR2 YYEKEE (reference sequence). Looking up the rest from reference TRBV5-5 and TRBJ1-1 gives the full variable domain: DAGVTQSPTHLIKTRGQQVTLRCSPISGHKSVSWYQQVLGQGPQFIFQYYEKEERGRGNFPDRFSARQFPNYSSELNVNALLLGDSALYLCASSSGAGTEAFFGQGTRLTVV.